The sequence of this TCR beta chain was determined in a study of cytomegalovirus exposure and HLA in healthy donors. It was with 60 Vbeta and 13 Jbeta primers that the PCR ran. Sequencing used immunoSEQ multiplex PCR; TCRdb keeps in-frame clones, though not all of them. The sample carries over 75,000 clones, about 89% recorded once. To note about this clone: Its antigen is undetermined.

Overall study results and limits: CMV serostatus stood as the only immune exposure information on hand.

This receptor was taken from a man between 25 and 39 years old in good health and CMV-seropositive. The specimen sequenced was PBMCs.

CDR3 sequence reads: CASSEAGGYGYTF. CDR3 sequence (DNA): TGTGCCAGCAGTGAGGCAGGGGGCTATGGCTACACCTTC. The chain employs TRBV2 and TRBJ1-2, with 7 bases identical to TRBD1. The CDR3 is 13 residues long. CDR1 is SNHLY, CDR2 FYNNEI, per germline. V was clipped by 3 bases and J by 4 bases; unmatched bases: 2.